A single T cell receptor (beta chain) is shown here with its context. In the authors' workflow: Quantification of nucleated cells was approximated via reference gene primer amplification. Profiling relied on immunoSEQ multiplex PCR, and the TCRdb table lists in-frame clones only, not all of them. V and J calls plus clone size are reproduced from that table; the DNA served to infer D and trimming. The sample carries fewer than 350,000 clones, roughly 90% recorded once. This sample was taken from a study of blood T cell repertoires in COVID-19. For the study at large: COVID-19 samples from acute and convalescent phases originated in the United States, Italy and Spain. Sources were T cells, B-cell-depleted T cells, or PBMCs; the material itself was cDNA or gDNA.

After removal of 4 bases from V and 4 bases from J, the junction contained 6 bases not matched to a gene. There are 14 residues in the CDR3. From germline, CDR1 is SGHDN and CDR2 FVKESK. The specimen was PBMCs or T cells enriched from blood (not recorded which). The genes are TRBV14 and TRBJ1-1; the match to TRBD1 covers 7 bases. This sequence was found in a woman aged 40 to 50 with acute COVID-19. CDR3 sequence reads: CASSPNSGGTEAFF. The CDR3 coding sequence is TGTGCCAGCAGCCCGAATTCAGGGGGCACTGAAGCTTTCTTT.